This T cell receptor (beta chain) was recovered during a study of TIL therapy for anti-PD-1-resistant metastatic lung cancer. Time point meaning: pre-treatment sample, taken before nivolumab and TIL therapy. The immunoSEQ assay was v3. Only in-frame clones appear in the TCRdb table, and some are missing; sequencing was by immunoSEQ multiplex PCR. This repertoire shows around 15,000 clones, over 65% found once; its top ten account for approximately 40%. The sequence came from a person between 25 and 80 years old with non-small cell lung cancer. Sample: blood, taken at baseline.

CDR3 sequence: CASSLSWTSGGFSTDTQYF. The CDR3 DNA follows: TGCGCCAGCAGCTTGAGCTGGACTAGCGGGGGGTTTAGCACAGATACGCAGTATTTT. The gene calls are TRBV5-1 and TRBJ2-3, with 14 bases fitting TRBD2. Trimming took 1 base from V and 0 from J; bases not matched to a gene: 7. The germline V gene has CDR1 SGHRS and CDR2 YFSETQ. The CDR3 length is 19 residues.